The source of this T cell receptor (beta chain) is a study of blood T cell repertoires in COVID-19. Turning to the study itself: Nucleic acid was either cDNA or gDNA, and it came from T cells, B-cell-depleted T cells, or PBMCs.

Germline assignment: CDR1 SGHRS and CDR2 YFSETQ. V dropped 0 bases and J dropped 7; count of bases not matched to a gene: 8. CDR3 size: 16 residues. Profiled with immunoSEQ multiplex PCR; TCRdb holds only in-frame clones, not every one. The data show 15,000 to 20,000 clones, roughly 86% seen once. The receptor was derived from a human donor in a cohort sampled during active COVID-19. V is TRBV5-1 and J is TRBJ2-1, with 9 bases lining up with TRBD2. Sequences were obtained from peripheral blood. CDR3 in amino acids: CASSLGGGTSLNEQFF. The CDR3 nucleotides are TGCGCCAGCAGCTTGGGAGGGGGGACTAGCCTAAATGAGCAGTTCTTC.